This passage covers 7 T cell receptor beta chains from one sample sequenced in a study of blood T cell repertoires in COVID-19. Clones were sequenced by immunoSEQ multiplex PCR, and TCRdb holds only the in-frame ones, with some missing. The profile shows 190,000 or so clones, about 89% of them singletons. Input material: peripheral blood. These receptors were taken from a man aged 35-49 years with active or convalescent COVID-19.

The V and J genes are TRBV21-1 and TRBJ1-1; the tabulated D call, TRBD1, remains unverified against the DNA. TRBV21-1 is a pseudogene segment. The CDR3 is 15 residues long. The CDR3 loop is CASILRGVGNTEAFF. The CDR3 DNA sequence: TGTGCCAGCATTCTCAGGGGAGTGGGTAACACTGAAGCTTTCTTT.

In the case of this clone: Other DNA sequences in the sample encode the same CDR3. The chain couples TRBV5-6 to TRBJ2-7; D possibly corresponds to TRBD1 (6 bases). CDR1 and CDR2 (germline): SGHDT, YYEEEE. This CDR3 comprises 13 residues. The V end lost 0 bases, the J end lost 3 bases, and 7 bases lay between the germline ends. CDR3 DNA: TGTGCCAGCAGCTTGGTGGACAGCTACGAGCAGTACTTC. The encoded protein is CASSLVDSYEQYF.

This chain connects TRBV6-5 to TRBJ1-2; D is ambiguous. Trimming stripped 7 bases from V and 8 bases from J, with 20 bases between. The CDR3 sequence is 14 residues long. Germline loops: CDR1 MNHEY, CDR2 SVGAGI. The CDR3 region has the DNA TGTGCCAGCATCCCGACTATGAAGGCAGCCGGCTACACCTTC. As protein: CASIPTMKAAGYTF.

V usage is TRBV28 and J usage is TRBJ1-1; 11 positions match TRBD1. The CDR3 runs 15 residues. V shed 4 bases and J 4 bases; nucleotides not matched to a gene: 5. Germline V gene data show CDR1 as MDHEN and CDR2 as SYDVKM. In DNA, the CDR3 is TGTGCCAGCAGTTGGACAGGGGGCGGAGTCACTGAAGCTTTCTTT. This codes for CASSWTGGGVTEAFF.

In the case of this clone: Within the sample, other DNA sequences also encode this same CDR3. The rearrangement joins TRBV5-5 to TRBJ2-2; TRBD2 matches 12 bases. CDR3 size: 18 residues. Germline V gene sequence: CDR1 SGHKS, CDR2 YYEKEE (reference sequence). Trimming took 4 bases from V and 4 from J; bases not matched to a gene: 11. CDR3 in amino acids: CASSNLAGGPVGTGELFF. The DNA for the CDR3 is TGTGCCAGCAGCAACCTAGCGGGGGGGCCAGTAGGCACCGGGGAGCTGTTTTTT.

This clone was found a few times. The chain employs TRBV18 and TRBJ1-3, with unresolved D. Deletions cut 2 bases from V and 0 bases from J, with 11 bases between. The CDR3 has 16 amino acids. CDR1 and CDR2 (germline): KGHSH, LQKENI. The CDR3 DNA is TGTGCCAGCTCACCAACATTAGCGAGCTCTGGAAACACCATATATTTT. Translation: CASSPTLASSGNTIYF.

The chain joins TRBV5-1 to TRBJ2-2, with D possibly being TRBD2 (6 bases). V was trimmed by 0 bases and J by 3 bases, leaving 9 bases between them. The CDR3 has 15 residues. Germline V CDR1 and CDR2: SGHRS, YFSETQ. The CDR3 region has the DNA TGCGCCAGCAGCTTGGGCTGGGGGGACACCGGGGAGCTGTTTTTT. It translates to CASSLGWGDTGELFF.